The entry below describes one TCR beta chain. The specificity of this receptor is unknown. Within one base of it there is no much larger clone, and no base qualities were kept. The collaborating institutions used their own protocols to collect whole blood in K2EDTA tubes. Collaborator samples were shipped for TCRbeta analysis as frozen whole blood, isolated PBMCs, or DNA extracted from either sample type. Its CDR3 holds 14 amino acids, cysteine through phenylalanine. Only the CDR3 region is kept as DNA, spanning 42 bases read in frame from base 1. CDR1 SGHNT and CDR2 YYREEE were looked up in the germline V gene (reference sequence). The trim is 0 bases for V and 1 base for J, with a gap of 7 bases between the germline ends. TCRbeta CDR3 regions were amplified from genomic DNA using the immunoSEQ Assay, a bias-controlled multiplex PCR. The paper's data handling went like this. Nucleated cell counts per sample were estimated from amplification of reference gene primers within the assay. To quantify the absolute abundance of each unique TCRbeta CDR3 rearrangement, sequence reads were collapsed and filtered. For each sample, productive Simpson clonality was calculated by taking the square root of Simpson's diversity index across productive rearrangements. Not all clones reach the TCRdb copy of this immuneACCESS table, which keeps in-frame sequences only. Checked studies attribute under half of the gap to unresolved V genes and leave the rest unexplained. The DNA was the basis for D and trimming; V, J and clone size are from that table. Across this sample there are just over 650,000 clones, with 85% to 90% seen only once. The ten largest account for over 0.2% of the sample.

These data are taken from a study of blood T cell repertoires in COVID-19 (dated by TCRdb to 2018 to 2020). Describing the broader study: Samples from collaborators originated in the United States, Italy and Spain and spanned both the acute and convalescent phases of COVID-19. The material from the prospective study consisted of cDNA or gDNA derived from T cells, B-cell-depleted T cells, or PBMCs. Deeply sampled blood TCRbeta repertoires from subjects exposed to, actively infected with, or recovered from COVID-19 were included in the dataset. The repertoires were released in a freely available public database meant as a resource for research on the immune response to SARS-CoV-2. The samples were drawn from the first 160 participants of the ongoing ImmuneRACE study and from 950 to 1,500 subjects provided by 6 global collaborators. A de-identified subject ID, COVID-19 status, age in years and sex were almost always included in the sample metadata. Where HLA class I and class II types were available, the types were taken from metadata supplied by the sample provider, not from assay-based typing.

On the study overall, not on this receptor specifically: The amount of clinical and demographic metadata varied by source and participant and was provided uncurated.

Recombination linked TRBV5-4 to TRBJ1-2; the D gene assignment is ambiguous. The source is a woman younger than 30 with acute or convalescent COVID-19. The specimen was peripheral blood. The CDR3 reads CASSLGADNYGYTF. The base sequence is TGTGCCAGCAGCTTGGGGGCAGATAACTATGGCTACACCTTC.